The clone carrying this T cell receptor beta chain was seen more than once but under ten times. Its target is unknown. This entry belongs to a study of identical twins. Study-level findings and limits: Monozygotic twin pairs showed more out-of-frame TCR alpha sharing than models estimated.

Unique molecular identifiers were present on cDNA, and template switching added a universal primer site. TCRdb reprocessed the 5' RACE reads via MiXCR and lists one record per CDR3 protein. The table lists under 250,000 distinct CDR3 sequences, more than 9.5% of them singletons, with about 4% in the top ten. Germline assignment: CDR1 SGHRS and CDR2 YFSETQ. After removal of 3 bases from V and 9 bases from J, the junction contained 5 bases not matched to a gene. This CDR3 is 14 amino acids long. This sample also appeared in a second study, on yellow fever vaccine responses in identical twins.

The chain employs TRBV5-1 and TRBJ2-4; 11 bases are shared with TRBD2. The receptor was isolated from a woman aged 18 to 35 in good health. The sample was memory (CD45RO+) T cells sorted from blood. In DNA form, the CDR3 reads TGCGCCAGCAGCTCCGCTAGCGGGAGGAGCATTCAGTACTTC. It specifies CASSSASGRSIQYF.